The 4 T cell receptor beta chains reported below all come from one sample, sequenced in a study of immune heterogeneity within non-small cell lung tumors. Template was bulk tumor genomic DNA, 600 to 650 ng per sample. Multiple biopsies spaced far apart were taken from each primary tumor during surgery. Curative surgery was performed on patients who had untreated, newly diagnosed non-small cell lung cancer. TCR beta CDR3 was amplified by multiplex PCR using 32 V and 13 J primers. TCRdb re-called the multiplex PCR reads through MiXCR, storing one row per CDR3 protein. Of 12,000 or so distinct CDR3 sequences listed, roughly 26% are singletons. Sequencing was performed on lung tumor tissue. These TCRs come from a man aged 50 or older with non-small cell lung cancer.

About this clonotype itself: This could be a read error, since a much larger clone is one nucleotide away. The genes are TRBV20-1 and TRBJ2-1; D is undetermined. The CDR3 runs to 15 residues. The germline V gene has CDR1 DFQATT and CDR2 SNEGSKA (reference sequence). V was cut by 1 base and J by 2 bases, with 12 bases left in between. The CDR3 loop reads CSARVLDQTYNEQFF. In DNA form, the CDR3 reads TGCAGTGCTAGAGTCCTGGACCAAACCTACAATGAGCAGTTCTTC.

There are many counts of this clonotype. V and J are TRBV20-1 and TRBJ1-1; 9 bases match TRBD1. V was clipped by 1 base and J by 11 bases; unmatched bases: 11. From germline, CDR1 is DFQATT and CDR2 SNEGSKA (reference sequence). CDR3 length: 14 residues. CDR3 sequence (DNA): TGCAGTGCTAGAGTTAAGGACAGGGGAGGGGAGGCTTTCTTT. Amino acid sequence: CSARVKDRGGEAFF.

This clonotype was recorded many times. The rearrangement joins TRBV2 to TRBJ2-3; 7 positions match TRBD1. The CDR3 runs 15 residues. Germline V gene data show CDR1 as SNHLY and CDR2 as FYNNEI. The junction had 9 bases not matched to a gene; V was cut back by 6 bases and J by 3 bases. CDR3 residues: CASSPGTASTDTQYF. DNA of the CDR3: TGTGCCAGCAGCCCCGGGACAGCCTCAACAGATACGCAGTATTTT.

This clonotype showed up just a few times. The chain employs TRBV5-1 and TRBJ1-1, with D maybe TRBD1 (5 bases). The germline V and J ends were trimmed by 4 bases and 3 bases, with 13 bases remaining between them. Germline values: CDR1 SGHRS, CDR2 YFSETQ. The CDR3 consists of 14 residues. Here the CDR3 reads CASSISLGDTEAFF. CDR3 in DNA: TGCGCCAGCAGCATTAGCCTAGGGGACACTGAAGCTTTCTTT.